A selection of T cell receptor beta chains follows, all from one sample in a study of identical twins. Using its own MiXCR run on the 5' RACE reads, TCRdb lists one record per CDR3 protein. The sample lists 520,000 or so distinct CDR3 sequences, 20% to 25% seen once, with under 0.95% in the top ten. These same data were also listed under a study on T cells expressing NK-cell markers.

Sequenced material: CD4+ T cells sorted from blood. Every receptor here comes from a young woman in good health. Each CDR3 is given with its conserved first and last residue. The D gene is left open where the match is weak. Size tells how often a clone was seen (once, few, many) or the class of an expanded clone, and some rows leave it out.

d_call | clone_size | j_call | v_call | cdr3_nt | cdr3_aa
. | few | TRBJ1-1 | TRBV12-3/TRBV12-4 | TGTGCCAGCAGTTTCGGTGACACTAACACTGAAGCTTTCTTT | CASSFGDTNTEAFF
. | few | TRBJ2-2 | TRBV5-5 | TGTGCCAGCAGCTTAGCTCCCAACACCGGGGAGCTGTTTTTT | CASSLAPNTGELFF
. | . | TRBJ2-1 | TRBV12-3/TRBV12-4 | TGTGCCAGCAGTTTTTTAGATGAGCACTTCTTC | CASSFLDEHFF
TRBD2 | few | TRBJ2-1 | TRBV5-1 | TGCGCCAGCAGCCGGGGACTAGTCCCCTCCTACAATGAGCAGTTCTTC | CASSRGLVPSYNEQFF
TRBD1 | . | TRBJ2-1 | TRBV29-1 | TGCAGCGCCCCCAGACAGGGAAGCTCCTACAATGAGCAGTTCTTC | CSAPRQGSSYNEQFF
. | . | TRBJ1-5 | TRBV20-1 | TGCAGTGCTAGAGATAGGGGCGGCCATCAGCCCCAGCATTTT | CSARDRGGHQPQHF
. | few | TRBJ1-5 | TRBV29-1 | TGCAGCGTAGGGGAGGGCGATACGCCCCAGCATTTT | CSVGEGDTPQHF
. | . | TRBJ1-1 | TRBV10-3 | TGTGCCATCAGTGAACAGGGTTACACTGAAGCTTTCTTT | CAISEQGYTEAFF
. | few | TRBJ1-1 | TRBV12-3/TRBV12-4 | TGTGCCAGCAGTCCACAGTTAAGTAGTGCTGAAGCTTTCTTT | CASSPQLSSAEAFF
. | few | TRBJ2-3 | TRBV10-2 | TGCGCCAGCAGAGTTACTAGGGGAGATACGCAGTATTTT | CASRVTRGDTQYF
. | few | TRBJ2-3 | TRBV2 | TGTGCCAGCACCAGGGCCGAGAGCACAGATACGCAGTATTTT | CASTRAESTDTQYF
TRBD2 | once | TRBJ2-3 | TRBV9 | TGTGCCAGCAGCTCACCCCTTGGGAGCGGGGGATTCACAGATACGCAGTATTTT | CASSSPLGSGGFTDTQYF
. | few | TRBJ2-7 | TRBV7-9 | TGTGCCAGCAGCTTAGTGAGGGGGGACAACGAGCAGTACTTC | CASSLVRGDNEQYF
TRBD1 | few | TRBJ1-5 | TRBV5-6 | TGTGCCAGCAGCGGGACAGGGACCACTCAGCCCCAGCATTTT | CASSGTGTTQPQHF
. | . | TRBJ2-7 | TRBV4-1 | TGCGCCAGCAGCCGCGTTGGTCGACAGAGCTCCTACGAGCAGTACTTC | CASSRVGRQSSYEQYF
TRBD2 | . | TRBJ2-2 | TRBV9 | TGTGCCAGCAGCGGCCTACTAGCGGGAGACGACACCGGGGAGCTGTTTTTT | CASSGLLAGDDTGELFF
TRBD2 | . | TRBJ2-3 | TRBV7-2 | TGTGCCAGCAGCTTAGAACGGGGGGATCTGCAGTATTTT | CASSLERGDLQYF
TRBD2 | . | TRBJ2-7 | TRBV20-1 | TGCAGTGCTAGTGGGACTAGCGGGACAGCCTACGAGCAGTACTTC | CSASGTSGTAYEQYF
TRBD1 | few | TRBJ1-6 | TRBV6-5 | TGTGCCAGCAGTTACGCCCCAGGGGGTGCTCATTCACCCCTCCACTTT | CASSYAPGGAHSPLHF
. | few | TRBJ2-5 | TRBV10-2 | TGCGCCAGCAGTGACGGACACCAAGAGACCCAGTACTTC | CASSDGHQETQYF
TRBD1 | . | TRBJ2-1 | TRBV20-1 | TGCAGTGCTGGTGTCGGGACAGGGAAAAATGAGCAGTTCTTC | CSAGVGTGKNEQFF
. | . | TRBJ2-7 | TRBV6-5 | TGTGCCAGCAGTTACCTCTCGGGGCCGAACGAGCAGTACTTC | CASSYLSGPNEQYF
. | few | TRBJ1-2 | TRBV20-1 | TGCAGTGCTAGTGAAGGATGGAGAACATATGGCTACACCTTC | CSASEGWRTYGYTF
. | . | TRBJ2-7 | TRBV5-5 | TGTGCCAGCAGTTTGGGGGCGGGAGTAGGCTCCTACGAGCAGTACTTC | CASSLGAGVGSYEQYF
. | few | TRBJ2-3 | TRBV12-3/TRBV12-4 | TGTGCCAGCAACGACCCGCTGGGGGGAGGCACAGATACGCAGTATTTT | CASNDPLGGGTDTQYF
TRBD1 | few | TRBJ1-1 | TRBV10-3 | TGTGCCATCAGTGTTGGCCAGGGGGACACTGAAGCTTTCTTT | CAISVGQGDTEAFF
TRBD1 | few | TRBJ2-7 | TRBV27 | TGTGCCAGCAGCAGGGGGTTGGGGGATGCCTACGAGCAGTACTTC | CASSRGLGDAYEQYF
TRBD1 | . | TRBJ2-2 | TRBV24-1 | TGTGCCACCAGTCCAAGGACAGGGACGAATACCGGGGAGCTGTTTTTT | CATSPRTGTNTGELFF
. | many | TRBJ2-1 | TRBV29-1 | TGCAGCGCCGCAGGGAGCTCCTACAATGAGCAGTTCTTC | CSAAGSSYNEQFF
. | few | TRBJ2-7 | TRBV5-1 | TGCGCCAGCGGGGACGACACTACTCAGCAGTACTTC | CASGDDTTQQYF
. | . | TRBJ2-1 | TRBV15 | TGTGCCACCAGCAGAGAGCCCGGAAACAATGAGCAGTTCTTC | CATSREPGNNEQFF
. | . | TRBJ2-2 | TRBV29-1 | TGCAGCGTTCAAGCGAACACCGGGGAGCTGTTTTTT | CSVQANTGELFF
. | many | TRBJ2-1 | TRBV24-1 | TGTGCCACCAGTGATTCGAGGACAGCGACCAATGAGCAGTTCTTC | CATSDSRTATNEQFF